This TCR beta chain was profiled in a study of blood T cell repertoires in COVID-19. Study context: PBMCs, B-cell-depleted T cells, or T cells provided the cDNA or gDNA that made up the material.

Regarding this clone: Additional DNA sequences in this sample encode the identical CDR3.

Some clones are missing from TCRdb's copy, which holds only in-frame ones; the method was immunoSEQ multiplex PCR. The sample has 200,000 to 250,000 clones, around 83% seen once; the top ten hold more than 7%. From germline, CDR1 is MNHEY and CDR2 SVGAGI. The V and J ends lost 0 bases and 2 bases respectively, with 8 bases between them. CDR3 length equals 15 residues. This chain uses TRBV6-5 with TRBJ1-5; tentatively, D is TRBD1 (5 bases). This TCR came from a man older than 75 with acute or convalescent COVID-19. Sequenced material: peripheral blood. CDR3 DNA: TGTGCCAGCAGTTACTCATGGGGGGGCAATCAGCCCCAGCATTTT. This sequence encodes CASSYSWGGNQPQHF.